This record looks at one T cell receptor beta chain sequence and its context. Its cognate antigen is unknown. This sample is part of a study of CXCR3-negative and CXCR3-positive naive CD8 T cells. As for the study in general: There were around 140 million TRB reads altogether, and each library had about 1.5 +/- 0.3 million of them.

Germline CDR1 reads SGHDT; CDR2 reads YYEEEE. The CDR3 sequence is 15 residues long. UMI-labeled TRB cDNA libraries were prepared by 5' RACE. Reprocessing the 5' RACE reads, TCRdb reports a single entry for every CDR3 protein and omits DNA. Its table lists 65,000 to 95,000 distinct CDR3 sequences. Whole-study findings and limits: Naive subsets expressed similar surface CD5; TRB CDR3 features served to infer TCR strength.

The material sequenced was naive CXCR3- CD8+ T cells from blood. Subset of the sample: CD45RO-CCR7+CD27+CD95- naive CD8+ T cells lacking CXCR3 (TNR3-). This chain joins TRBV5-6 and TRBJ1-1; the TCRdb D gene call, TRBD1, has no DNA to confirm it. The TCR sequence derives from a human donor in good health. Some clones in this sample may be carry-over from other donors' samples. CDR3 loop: CASSFPGRLNTEAFF.